This T cell receptor beta chain came from a study of post-analysis software for immune sequencing data (dated by TCRdb to the mid-2010s). For the study in its entirety: Relapsing-remitting, secondary progressive and progressive-relapsing multiple sclerosis were recorded as disease courses, and subtype annotation was lacking for some patients. The patient repertoires were compared against approximately eleven previously published healthy control repertoires obtained from donors aged about 6 to 27 years. A subset of samples was prepared in parallel using single-end sample barcoding, then pooled and co-amplified after Illumina adapter ligation. Beyond this particular receptor, the publication reports: The multiple sclerosis patient group was slightly younger than the control group. Four or five TRBV segments, including TRBV5-6, TRBV5-1 and TRBV20-1, were significantly more frequent in patients than controls. Significantly lower normalized Chao1 diversity was found in multiple sclerosis patients than in controls, suggesting substantial peripheral T-cell clonal expansion. Direct clustering with F measure revealed strong co-clustering of samples prepared in the same batch, which led to a batch-effect correction.

The library was built by means of PCR. The sequencer was an Illumina HiSeq 2500. Unique molecular identifiers were incorporated into TCR beta cDNA libraries to reduce PCR and sequencing biases. About 500,000 cDNA molecules were obtained for every 1 to 10 million input T cells, so each molecule roughly corresponded to one T cell. Patient libraries were prepared and sequenced with the same protocol used for the earlier healthy control dataset. Samples belonging to the same batch were prepared together, multiplexed and sequenced on a shared HiSeq lane. Under the source paper's analysis protocol: MIGEC handled the raw barcoded reads, throwing out single-read molecular identifier groups before consensus assembly and CDR3 extraction. Clonotype tables were post-analysed with VDJtools, normalizing diversity by down-sampling all datasets to the smallest sample size. In repertoire overlap clustering, CDR3 amino acid sequences, but not nucleotide sequences, were matched to correct batch-related cross-sample contamination. The raw public reads went through TCRdb reprocessing: fastp at Q25, MiXCR clone calling, in-frame beta chains kept. Rows merge per CDR3 protein into single entries with the most common DNA and genes. The V and J calls were not made by the authors but by TCRdb's processing. For this sample the table gives over 150,000 distinct CDR3 sequences, of which approximately 30% were detected only once. The ten largest account for approximately 1.6% of the sample.

The germline V gene specifies SGHDT as CDR1 and YYEEEE as CDR2. The cysteine opens and the phenylalanine closes a CDR3 of 13 amino acids. Left in the record is the CDR3 DNA by itself, 39 bases read in frame from the first base. Relative to germline, V is 3 bases shorter and J is 2 bases shorter, with 9 bases between their ends. Many counts were recorded for this clonotype. Its antigen is currently not known. No per-base quality is available; no much larger clone lies one base away. TCR beta repertoires were profiled from peripheral blood of 13 young patients with multiple sclerosis to demonstrate the VDJtools post-analysis software. The multiple sclerosis patients were children and adolescents ranging in age from roughly 6 to 15 years.

The chain employs TRBV5-6 and TRBJ2-7; matching of 6 bases hints at TRBD1 as the D gene. Sequencing input: blood. This TCR was sampled from a girl under 18 with multiple sclerosis. The DNA sequence follows: TGTGCCAGCAGCTCACAGGGAACCTACGAGCAGTACTTC. It is translated as CASSSQGTYEQYF.